A single sample is the source of the 8 T cell receptor beta chains below, sequenced in a study of cytomegalovirus exposure and HLA in healthy donors. PCR was performed using 60 Vbeta and 13 Jbeta primers. Repertoires were generated with immunoSEQ multiplex PCR, while TCRdb's copy carries only in-frame clones and drops some. Of 120,000 or so clones listed, 65% to 80% are singletons. Sequencing was carried out using PBMCs. All receptors come from a man in his thirties or forties in good health and CMV-seropositive.

The rearrangement uses TRBV19 and TRBJ2-5, with 8 bases matching TRBD2. The CDR3 is 15 residues long. V shed 5 bases, J shed 5 bases, and the junction held 10 bases outside the gene matches. Germline loops: CDR1 LNHDA, CDR2 SQIVND (reference sequence). Here the CDR3 DNA reads TGTGCCAGTAGTCCGGCGGGAGCGGGGGCGGAGACCCAGTACTTC. It specifies CASSPAGAGAETQYF.

V gene TRBV7-9 combines with J gene TRBJ1-3, with D perhaps matching TRBD1 (6 bases). The germline CDR1 and CDR2 sequences are SEHNR and FQNEAQ (reference sequence). This CDR3 has 16 amino acids. Trimming pared 3 bases from V and 4 bases from J, leaving 16 bases between. CDR3 residues: CASSLATGIRGNTIYF. The CDR3 region has the DNA TGTGCCAGCAGCTTGGCCACAGGGATTCGCGGAAACACCATATATTTT.

The gene calls are TRBV5-4 and TRBJ1-2, with 7 bases lining up with TRBD1. The CDR3 consists of 13 residues. The germline gives CDR1 SGHNT, CDR2 YYREEE (reference sequence). V was pared by 5 bases and J by 8 bases, with 9 bases of the junction left unmatched. The CDR3 here is CASRYAGGSGYTF. CDR3 nucleotide sequence: TGTGCCAGCAGGTATGCAGGGGGAAGCGGCTACACCTTC.

The chain recombines TRBV7-2 with TRBJ1-4, with D perhaps TRBD1 (5 bases). The CDR3 covers 16 residues. V lost 2 bases and J lost 7, with 17 bases in between. Germline V lookup: CDR1 SGHTA, CDR2 FQGNSA. This CDR3 is CASSLFGSGRGEKLFF. The CDR3 region has the DNA TGTGCCAGCAGCTTATTCGGCTCAGGGCGGGGTGAAAAACTGTTTTTT.

The rearrangement uses TRBV30 and TRBJ1-3, with D tentatively TRBD1 (6 bases). Trimming took off 1 base at V and 2 bases at J, with 15 bases between the two ends. This CDR3 has 16 amino acids. The V gene's germline CDR1 is GTSNPN and CDR2 SVGIG (reference sequence). The CDR3 loop reads CAWSAPTGSTGNTIYF. Written as DNA, the CDR3 is TGTGCCTGGAGTGCCCCAACAGGGAGCACTGGAAACACCATATATTTT.

This chain connects TRBV19 to TRBJ2-2; D is undetermined. Germline CDR1 and CDR2: LNHDA and SQIVND (reference sequence). V was pared by 6 bases and J by 1 base, with 12 bases between. CDR3 length equals 15 residues. CDR3: CASRVGSKNTGELFF. The CDR3 DNA sequence: TGTGCCAGTAGGGTGGGCAGTAAGAACACCGGGGAGCTGTTTTTT.

V gene TRBV7-6 combines with J gene TRBJ2-2, with D tentatively TRBD2 (5 bases). Germline lookup yields CDR1 SGHVS and CDR2 FNYEAQ. CDR3 length equals 17 residues. The germline V and J ends were trimmed by 0 bases and 2 bases, with 13 bases remaining between them. The CDR3 region has the DNA TGTGCCAGCAGCTTAGCACCGGCTAGCTCTAACACCGGGGAGCTGTTTTTT. Translation gives CASSLAPASSNTGELFF.

The rearrangement joins TRBV7-2 to TRBJ2-3; 9 bases are a match to TRBD2. The CDR3 covers 15 residues. V gave up 0 bases and J gave up 6 bases; unmatched junction bases: 4. CDR1 and CDR2 from the germline V gene are SGHTA and FQGNSA. CDR3: CASSLASGGVDTQYF. The CDR3, as DNA: TGTGCCAGCAGCTTAGCTAGCGGGGGTGTCGATACGCAGTATTTT.